Listed here is a single T cell receptor beta chain. A much larger clone differs from this one at a single base, so this may be a read error. Lacking the conserved final phenylalanine or tryptophan, this CDR3 likely reflects a read error. MiXCR, run by TCRdb on the PCR reads, gives a single entry per CDR3 protein. The profile shows roughly 90,000 distinct CDR3 sequences, about 23% of them singletons. Germline CDR1 reads MDHEN; CDR2 reads SYDVKM. CDR3 length: 18 residues. This record comes from a study of molecular identifiers for immune sequencing clone quantification. The naive CD8 libraries originated from between roughly 19,000 and 1,100,000 sorted cells and drew on 10%, 30% or 50% RNA.

This clonotype originated in a human donor in good health. Some libraries in this study had Jurkat cell RNA spiked in. Material: naive CD8+ T cells from blood, with Jurkat cell RNA spiked in. Specified subset: FACS-sorted CD8+CD4-CCR7+CD45RA+ naive T cells. The chain links TRBV28 to TRBJ2-7; D gene ambiguous. The CDR3 DNA reads as TGTGCCAGCAGTCAAAGAATTTGGATAGAGACCCTATCCTCCGAGCAGTACCTC. It codes for CASSQRIWIETLSSEQYL.